The 20 T cell receptor beta chains listed next were all sequenced from one sample in a study of T cell clones after liver transplantation (dated by TCRdb to 2018 to 2020). To prepare the library, the immunoSEQ multiplex PCR assay was applied. The source is immuneACCESS, and TCRdb retained only in-frame sequences with V and J called. Part of the clones is not carried over; for the studies checked, unresolved V genes explain less than half of this, and the remainder is unexplained. The sample table holds tens of thousands of clones, of which about 80% were seen once. Of the sample, roughly 0.87% falls within the top ten clones. The sequences come from CD4+ T cells from blood, collected 12 months after liver transplant. Receptors originate from a human patient who received a liver transplant. After a transplant, not all T cells may be the patient's own; some may come from the graft donor.

The chain is built from TRBV7-2 and TRBJ2-5; 12 positions match TRBD2. Trimming cost V 5 bases and J 1 base; bases outside gene matches: 5. CDR1 is SGHTA and CDR2 is FQGNSA in the germline V gene. This CDR3 spans 16 amino acids. The CDR3: CASSLGLAGSQETQYF. Here the CDR3 DNA reads TGTGCCAGCAGCCTAGGACTAGCGGGAAGCCAAGAGACCCAGTACTTC.

The chain employs TRBV30 and TRBJ1-1; 8 positions agree with TRBD1. This CDR3 region has 14 residues. The germline V gene encodes CDR1 GTSNPN and CDR2 SVGIG (reference sequence). V lost 4 bases to trimming and J lost 3 bases; unmatched junction nucleotides: 7. In nucleotides, the CDR3 is TGTGCCTGGAATTCGTACAGGGGGGACACTGAAGCTTTCTTT. Protein product: CAWNSYRGDTEAFF.

The V gene is TRBV9, the J gene TRBJ2-3; 7 bases are shared with TRBD2. Germline V gene data show CDR1 as SGDLS and CDR2 as YYNGEE. The junction had 8 bases not matched to a gene; V was cut back by 0 bases and J by 1 base. This CDR3 contains 17 residues. The CDR3, as DNA: TGTGCCAGCAGCGTAGCTGACGGGGGGAGGGGCACAGATACGCAGTATTTT. Translation gives CASSVADGGRGTDTQYF.

The table lists this clone with a few counts. The chain joins TRBV5-4 to TRBJ2-3; D is unclear. This CDR3 is built from 14 residues. Germline V gene lookup returns CDR1 SGHNT and CDR2 YYREEE (reference sequence). V was clipped by 0 bases and J by 2 bases, with 7 bases between them. The DNA for the CDR3 is TGTGCCAGCAGCTTGGCCGCCTTCACAGATACGCAGTATTTT. Protein: CASSLAAFTDTQYF.

V usage is TRBV7-2 and J usage is TRBJ2-3; D is uncertain. Trimming stripped 3 bases from V and 4 bases from J, with 8 bases between. Germline V lookup: CDR1 SGHTA, CDR2 FQGNSA. The CDR3 runs 13 residues. The CDR3 region is CASSLEVADTQYF. The DNA of the CDR3 is TGTGCCAGCAGCTTGGAAGTAGCAGATACGCAGTATTTT.

The gene calls are TRBV6-5 and TRBJ2-7, with a possible D match to TRBD2 (5 bases). Germline V gene sequence: CDR1 MNHEY, CDR2 SVGAGI. Trimming took off 4 bases at V and 5 bases at J, with 12 bases between the two ends. The CDR3 loop spans 13 amino acids. CDR3 in DNA: TGTGCCAGCAGTTCAGGAGGCTCGAACGAGCAGTACTTC. Translation gives CASSSGGSNEQYF.

This chain links TRBV11-2 with TRBJ2-3; 9 bases fit TRBD2. V lost 5 bases to trimming and J lost 2 bases; unmatched junction nucleotides: 14. CDR1 and CDR2 (germline): SGHAT, FQNNGV. The CDR3 is made up of 18 amino acids. The CDR3 reads CASSHRRASGDDTDTQYF. CDR3 DNA: TGTGCCAGCAGCCATAGACGGGCTAGCGGGGATGACACAGATACGCAGTATTTT.

The genes are TRBV7-2 and TRBJ2-7, with D perhaps matching TRBD1 (6 bases). This CDR3 comprises 15 residues. The ends were cut back, 0 bases at V and 3 bases at J, with 12 bases in the middle. Germline V CDR1 and CDR2: SGHTA, FQGNSA. DNA of the CDR3: TGTGCCAGCAGCTTAGCGGGGGCCCGGAACTACGAGCAGTACTTC. It specifies CASSLAGARNYEQYF.

The chain has TRBV28 and TRBJ2-7, with 10 bases aligning to TRBD1. The junction had 7 bases not matched to a gene; V was cut back by 7 bases and J by 4 bases. The germline V gene encodes CDR1 MDHEN and CDR2 SYDVKM. The CDR3 is 14 residues long. The CDR3 is CASKDRGDVYEQYF. The CDR3, as DNA: TGTGCCAGCAAGGACAGGGGGGATGTGTACGAGCAGTACTTC.

This chain connects TRBV5-1 to TRBJ2-3, with D possibly matching TRBD2 (6 bases). Germline values: CDR1 SGHRS, CDR2 YFSETQ. CDR3 length: 15 residues. Deletions cut 3 bases from V and 5 bases from J, with 16 bases between. The CDR3 is CASSSGTPQVDTQYF. The CDR3 nucleotides are TGCGCCAGCAGCTCCGGGACTCCCCAAGTAGATACGCAGTATTTT.

The chain has TRBV4-3 and TRBJ2-3; D gene uncertain. The CDR3 runs to 14 residues. Germline V gives CDR1 LGHNA, CDR2 YSLEER. V was cut by 0 bases and J by 2 bases, with 6 bases left in between. In nucleotides, the CDR3 is TGCGCCAGCAGCCAAGACCTGTTCACAGATACGCAGTATTTT. It translates to CASSQDLFTDTQYF.

In DNA, the CDR3 is TGTGCTACCCAACCCCGGGTAGCGGGCCCCTCCTCCTACAATGAGCAGTTCTTC. Amino acid sequence: CATQPRVAGPSSYNEQFF. The V and J genes are TRBV7-8 and TRBJ2-1; the match to TRBD2 covers 7 bases. From germline, CDR1 is SGHVS and CDR2 FQNEAQ. The CDR3 covers 18 residues.

The CDR3 sequence: CASSSTSLAGVINEQFF. The DNA of the CDR3 is TGTGCCAGCAGCTCCACCTCACTAGCGGGAGTAATCAATGAGCAGTTCTTC. The J gene is TRBJ2-1, the V gene TRBV5-6, with 11 nucleotides matching TRBD2. The CDR3 length is 17 residues. CDR1 is SGHDT, CDR2 YYEEEE, per germline. Germline trimming cut 3 bases from V and 6 bases from J; bases unmatched to any gene: 11.

This clone was observed a handful of times. The chain uses TRBV28 and TRBJ1-5, with no clear D. From germline, CDR1 is MDHEN and CDR2 SYDVKM. This CDR3 is 18 amino acids long. V was cut by 0 bases and J by 0 bases, with 15 bases left in between. The CDR3 DNA reads as TGTGCCAGCAGTTTATGGGGCAGATCTTCCGATAGCAATCAGCCCCAGCATTTT. Translation gives CASSLWGRSSDSNQPQHF.

This rearrangement joins TRBV7-6 to TRBJ2-2; a possible D gene is TRBD1 (6 bases). This CDR3 contains 14 residues. Trimming removed 3 bases at V and 6 bases at J, with 11 bases between. Germline loops: CDR1 SGHVS, CDR2 FNYEAQ. The CDR3 DNA is TGTGCCAGCAGCTTCAACAGGGCGGCCGGGGAGCTGTTTTTT. Its protein is CASSFNRAAGELFF.

The V call is TRBV7-2, the J call TRBJ1-5, with TRBD1 identical over 12 bases. Trimming removed 5 bases from V and 3 bases from J; junction bases left unmatched: 5. This CDR3 is built from 16 residues. From germline, CDR1 is SGHTA and CDR2 FQGNSA. The CDR3 nucleotides read TGTGCCAGCAGCAGGGACAGGGGGCTGAACAATCAGCCCCAGCATTTT. The encoded protein is CASSRDRGLNNQPQHF.

The CDR3 DNA reads TGTGCCAGCAGTTTTTTCCTCCTCGGGGGAGATGGAAACACCATATATTTT. As protein: CASSFFLLGGDGNTIYF. The chain uses TRBV28 and TRBJ1-3; tentative D call: TRBD1 (5 bases). V lost 3 bases to trimming and J lost 3 bases, with 18 bases between them. Germline V gene sequence: CDR1 MDHEN, CDR2 SYDVKM. The CDR3 covers 17 residues.

The V call is TRBV2, the J call TRBJ2-3, with 13 bases that match TRBD2. The J segment lost 2 bases and the V segment lost 9 bases, leaving 17 bases of the junction unmatched. The CDR3 is made up of 19 amino acids. Looked up from germline, CDR1 is SNHLY and CDR2 is FYNNEI. The DNA for the CDR3 is TGTGCCAGACGAGGGACTAGCGGGATGGGTGCCACACACACAGATACGCAGTATTTT. Its translation: CARRGTSGMGATHTDTQYF.

The CDR3 loop is CASSLRGRGAGSYEQYF. CDR3 DNA sequence: TGTGCCAGCAGTTTAAGAGGAAGGGGGGCGGGCTCCTACGAGCAGTACTTC. This chain links TRBV28 with TRBJ2-7; the D gene could be TRBD1 or TRBD2 (6 bases each). Germline V CDR1 and CDR2: MDHEN, SYDVKM. Trimming shortened V by 2 bases and J by 0 bases, and 17 bases separated the two germline ends. This CDR3 is built from 17 residues.

This clone was recorded once. The chain combines TRBV28 with TRBJ2-1; 8 positions match TRBD2. The germline CDR1 and CDR2 sequences are MDHEN and SYDVKM. This CDR3 spans 15 amino acids. V gave up 2 bases and J gave up 3 bases; unmatched junction bases: 3. The CDR3 is CASSLGSGSYNEQFF. For the CDR3, the DNA is TGTGCCAGCAGTTTAGGAAGCGGGAGCTACAATGAGCAGTTCTTC.